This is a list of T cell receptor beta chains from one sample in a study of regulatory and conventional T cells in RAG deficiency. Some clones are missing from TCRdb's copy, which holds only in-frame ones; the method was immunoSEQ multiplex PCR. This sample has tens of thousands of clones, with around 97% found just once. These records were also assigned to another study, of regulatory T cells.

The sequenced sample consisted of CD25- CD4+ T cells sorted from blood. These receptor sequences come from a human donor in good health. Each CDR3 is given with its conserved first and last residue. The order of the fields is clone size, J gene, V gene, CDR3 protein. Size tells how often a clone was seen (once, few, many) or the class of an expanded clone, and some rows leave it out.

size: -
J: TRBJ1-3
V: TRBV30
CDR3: CACQLGTTGNTIYF

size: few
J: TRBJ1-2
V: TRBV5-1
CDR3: CASSLGIRGLQHHYGYTF

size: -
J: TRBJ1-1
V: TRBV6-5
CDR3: CASRDLQGRGTEAFF

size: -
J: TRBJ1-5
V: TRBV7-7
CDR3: CASSLRQGEQPQHF

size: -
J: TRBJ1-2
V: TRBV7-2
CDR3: CASSLRETVGAYGYTF

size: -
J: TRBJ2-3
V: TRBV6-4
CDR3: CASSVTPDLVTDTQYF

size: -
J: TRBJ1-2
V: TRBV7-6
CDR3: CASSPRGSDGYTF

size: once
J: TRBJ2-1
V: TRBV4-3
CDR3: CASSPDRVRYNEQFF

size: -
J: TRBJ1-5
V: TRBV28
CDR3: CASSLAGQGNQPQHF

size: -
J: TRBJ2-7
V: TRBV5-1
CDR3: CASSLEDIAEQYF

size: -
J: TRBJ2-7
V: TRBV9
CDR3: CASSVEAGASYEQYF

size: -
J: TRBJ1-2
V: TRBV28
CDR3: CASSWDTGYTF

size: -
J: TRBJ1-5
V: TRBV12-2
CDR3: CASRFPGQGHYSNQPQHF

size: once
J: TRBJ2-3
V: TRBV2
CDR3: CATPVLPGHSTDTQYF

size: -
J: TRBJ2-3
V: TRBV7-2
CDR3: CASSLAPLAGVPSTDTQYF

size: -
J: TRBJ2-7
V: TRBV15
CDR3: CATSRVGGGYEQYF

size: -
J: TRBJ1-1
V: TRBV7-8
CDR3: CASNWGLSNTEAFF

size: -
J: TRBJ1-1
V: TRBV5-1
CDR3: CASSSRTGKGTEAFF

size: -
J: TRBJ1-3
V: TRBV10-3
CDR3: CAISEAYQGTGNTIYF

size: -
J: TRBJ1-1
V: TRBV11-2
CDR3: CASSLNRDTEAFF

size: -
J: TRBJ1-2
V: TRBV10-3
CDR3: CAISWQGAGGGGYTF

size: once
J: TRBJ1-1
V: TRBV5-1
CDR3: CASSVGGGREDTEAFF

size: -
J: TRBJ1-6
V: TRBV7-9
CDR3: CASSARPIRGLNSPLHF

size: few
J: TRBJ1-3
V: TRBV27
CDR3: CASSLSRDTGNTIYF

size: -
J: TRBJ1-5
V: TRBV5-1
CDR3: CASSSGTGVGQPQHF

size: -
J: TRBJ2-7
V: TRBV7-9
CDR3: CASSSRGSYEQYF